The T cell receptor (beta chain) described here comes from a study of post-analysis software for immune sequencing data (dated by TCRdb to between 2014 and 2017). Regarding the complete study: Disease courses on record covered relapsing-remitting, secondary progressive and progressive-relapsing multiple sclerosis, though some patients had no subtype annotation. The multiple sclerosis patient repertoires were compared with under 13 previously published healthy control repertoires from donors aged roughly 6 to 25 years. A subset of samples was prepared in parallel using single-end sample barcoding, then pooled and co-amplified after Illumina adapter ligation. Study-level results and caveats: Compared with controls, multiple sclerosis patients had significantly lower normalized Chao1 diversity, a finding suggesting substantial peripheral T-cell clonal expansion. The multiple sclerosis patient group was slightly younger than the control group. Direct clustering with F measure showed strong co-clustering of samples prepared in the same batch, prompting a batch-effect correction. Patients showed significantly higher frequencies than controls for five TRBV segments, among them TRBV5-6, TRBV5-1 and TRBV20-1.

Note on this clonotype: Its antigen remains unidentified. The input lacks base qualities; no much larger clone sits a single base away.

Libraries were made using PCR. These reads were obtained on an Illumina HiSeq 2500. Unique molecular identifiers were incorporated into TCR beta cDNA libraries to reduce PCR and sequencing biases. Roughly 500,000 cDNA molecules were obtained for every 1 to 10 million input T cells, so each molecule roughly corresponded to one T cell. The patient libraries were prepared and sequenced with the same protocol used for the earlier healthy control dataset. Within a given batch, samples were prepared together, multiplexed and sequenced on the same HiSeq lane. Regarding the original processing steps: Raw barcoded reads were processed with MIGEC, discarding single-read molecular identifier groups before consensus assembly and CDR3 extraction. Clonotype tables were post-analysed with VDJtools, normalizing diversity by down-sampling all datasets to the smallest sample size. To correct batch-related cross-sample contamination, repertoire overlap clustering matched CDR3 amino acid sequences but not nucleotide sequences. TCRdb redid the processing of the public reads, applying fastp at Q25 and MiXCR, and retained in-frame beta chains. Entries that share a CDR3 protein sequence are merged under the most common genes and DNA. These V and J calls rely on TCRdb rather than the paper's analysis. This sample gives around 700,000 distinct CDR3 sequences in total; more than 50% of them show up just once. About 11% of the sample is taken by the ten largest.

TCR beta repertoires were profiled from peripheral blood of some 13 young patients with multiple sclerosis to demonstrate the VDJtools post-analysis software. The multiple sclerosis patients were children and adolescents between roughly 6 and 17 years of age. Taken from cysteine to phenylalanine, the CDR3 has 14 residues. Of all the DNA, just the CDR3 is kept, 42 bases in frame from base 1. The junction shows trimming of 2 bases on V and 3 bases on J, plus 10 bases between the germline ends. Taken from the germline V gene (reference sequence), the CDR1 and CDR2 loops are SEHNR and FQNEAQ. The sequenced sample was blood. The receptor's source is a girl aged 2 to 9 with multiple sclerosis. The sequence is built from TRBV7-9 and TRBJ1-1; the D gene is perhaps TRBD1, from 5 matching bases. The DNA sequence is TGTGCCAGCAGCTTACACGGGGCGGACACTGAAGCTTTCTTT. This translates into CASSLHGADTEAFF.